This T cell receptor (beta chain) is drawn from a study of blood T cell repertoires in COVID-19. Data came from immunoSEQ multiplex PCR; TCRdb stores just in-frame clones and leaves some out. The table shows around 360,000 clones, with more than 75% occurring only once. The germline V gene has CDR1 SGDLS and CDR2 YYNGEE. This CDR3 region has 15 residues. Trimming took off 0 bases at V and 7 bases at J, with 11 bases between the two ends. J is TRBJ1-6 and V is TRBV9, with D hard to call. The TCR originated in a woman aged 30 to 39 who had recovered from COVID-19. The sample was PBMCs or T cells enriched from blood (not recorded which). The CDR3 DNA sequence: TGTGCCAGCAGCGTAGCTGGGAGCATAAATTCACCCCTCCACTTT. Amino acid sequence: CASSVAGSINSPLHF.